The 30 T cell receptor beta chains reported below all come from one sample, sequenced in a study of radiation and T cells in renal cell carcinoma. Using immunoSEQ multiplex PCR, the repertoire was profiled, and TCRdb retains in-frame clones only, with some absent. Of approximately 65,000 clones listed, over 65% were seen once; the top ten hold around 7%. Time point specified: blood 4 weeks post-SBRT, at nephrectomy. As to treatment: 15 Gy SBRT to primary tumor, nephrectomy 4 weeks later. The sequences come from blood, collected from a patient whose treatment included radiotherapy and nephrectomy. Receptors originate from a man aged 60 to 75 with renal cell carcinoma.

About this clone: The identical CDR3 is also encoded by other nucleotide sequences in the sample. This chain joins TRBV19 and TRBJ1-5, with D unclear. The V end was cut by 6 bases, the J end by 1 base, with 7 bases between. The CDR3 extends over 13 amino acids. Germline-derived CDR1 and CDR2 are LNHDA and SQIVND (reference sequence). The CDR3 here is CASRGRSNQPQHF. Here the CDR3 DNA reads TGTGCCAGTAGAGGGAGAAGCAATCAGCCCCAGCATTTT.

The CDR3 loop reads CAWSVNRDYGYTF. For the CDR3, the DNA is TGTGCCTGGAGTGTAAACAGGGACTATGGCTACACCTTC. The chain recombines TRBV30 with TRBJ1-2, with D tentatively TRBD1 (6 bases). The V end lost 0 bases, the J end lost 3 bases, and 8 bases lay between the germline ends. The germline V gene encodes CDR1 GTSNPN and CDR2 SVGIG (reference sequence). CDR3 length: 13 amino acids.

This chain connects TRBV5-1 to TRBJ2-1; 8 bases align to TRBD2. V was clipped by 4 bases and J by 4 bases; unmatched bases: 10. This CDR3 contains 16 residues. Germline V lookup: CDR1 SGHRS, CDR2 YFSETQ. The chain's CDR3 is CASSPTSLAGYNEQFF. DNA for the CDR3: TGCGCCAGCAGCCCCACCTCCCTAGCGGGTTACAATGAGCAGTTCTTC.

The CDR3 DNA reads TGTGCCAGTGGTAGTGGTGGGAATCAGTACTTC. Residues: CASGSGGNQYF. The chain uses TRBV19 and TRBJ2-5; D is ambiguous. Deletions cut 8 bases from V and 11 bases from J, with 15 bases between. CDR1 LNHDA and CDR2 SQIVND come from the germline V gene (reference sequence). The CDR3 is made up of 11 amino acids.

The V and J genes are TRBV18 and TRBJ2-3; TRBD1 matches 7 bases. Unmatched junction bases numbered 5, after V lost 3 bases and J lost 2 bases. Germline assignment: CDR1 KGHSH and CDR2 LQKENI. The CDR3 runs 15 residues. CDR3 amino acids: CASSPRDRFTDTQYF. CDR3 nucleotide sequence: TGTGCCAGCTCACCTCGGGACAGATTCACAGATACGCAGTATTTT.

CDR3 in amino acids: CATLRADEKLFF. CDR3 bases: TGTGCCACCCTTAGGGCGGATGAAAAACTGTTTTTT. V is TRBV6-6 and J is TRBJ1-4; D unclear. Per the germline V gene, CDR1 is MNHNY and CDR2 is SVGAGI (reference sequence). The CDR3 loop spans 12 amino acids. V was shortened by 10 bases and J by 6 bases, with 12 bases between the two germline ends.

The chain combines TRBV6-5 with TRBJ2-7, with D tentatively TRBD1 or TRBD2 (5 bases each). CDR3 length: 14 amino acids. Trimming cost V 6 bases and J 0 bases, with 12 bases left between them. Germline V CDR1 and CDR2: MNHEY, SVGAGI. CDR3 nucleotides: TGTGCCAGCAGCACGGGGCGGGCCTCCTACGAGCAGTACGTC. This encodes CASSTGRASYEQYV.

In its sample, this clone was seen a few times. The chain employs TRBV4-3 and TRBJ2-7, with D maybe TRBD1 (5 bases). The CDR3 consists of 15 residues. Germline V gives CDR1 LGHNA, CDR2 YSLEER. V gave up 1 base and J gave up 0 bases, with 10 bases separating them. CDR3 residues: CASSQVQDGSYEQYF. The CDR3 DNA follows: TGCGCCAGCAGCCAAGTACAGGATGGCTCCTACGAGCAGTACTTC.

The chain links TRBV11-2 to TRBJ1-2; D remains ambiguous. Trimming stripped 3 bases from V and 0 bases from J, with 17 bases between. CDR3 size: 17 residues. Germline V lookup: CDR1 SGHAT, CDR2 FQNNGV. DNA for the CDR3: TGTGCCAGCAGCTTCGGACCGCTAGGGCCCGCTAACTATGGCTACACCTTC. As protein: CASSFGPLGPANYGYTF.

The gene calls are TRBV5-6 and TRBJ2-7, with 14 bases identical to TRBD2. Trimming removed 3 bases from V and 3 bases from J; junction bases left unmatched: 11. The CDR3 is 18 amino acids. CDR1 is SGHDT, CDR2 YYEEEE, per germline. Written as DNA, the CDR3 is TGTGCCAGCAGCTCGGTCCCGGGACTAGCGGGAGTGTTCTACGAGCAGTACGTC. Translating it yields CASSSVPGLAGVFYEQYV.

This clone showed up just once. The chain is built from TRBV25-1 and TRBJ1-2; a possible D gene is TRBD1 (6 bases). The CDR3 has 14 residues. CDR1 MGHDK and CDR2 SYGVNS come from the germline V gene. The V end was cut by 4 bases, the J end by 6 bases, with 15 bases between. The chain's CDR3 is CASSATTGLDGYTF. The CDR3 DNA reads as TGTGCCAGCAGTGCCACGACAGGCTTGGATGGCTACACCTTC.

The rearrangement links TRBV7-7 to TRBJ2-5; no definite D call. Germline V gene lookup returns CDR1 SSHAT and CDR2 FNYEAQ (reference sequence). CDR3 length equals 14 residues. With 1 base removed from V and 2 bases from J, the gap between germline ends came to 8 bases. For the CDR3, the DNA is TGTGCCAGCAGCTTAGTGGGGATACAAGAGACCCAGTACTTC. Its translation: CASSLVGIQETQYF.

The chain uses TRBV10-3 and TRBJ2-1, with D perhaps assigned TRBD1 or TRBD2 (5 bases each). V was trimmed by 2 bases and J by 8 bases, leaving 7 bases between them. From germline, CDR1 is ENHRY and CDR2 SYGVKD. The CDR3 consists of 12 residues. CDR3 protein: CAISEGTDEQFF. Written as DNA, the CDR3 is TGTGCCATCAGTGAGGGGACCGATGAGCAGTTCTTC.

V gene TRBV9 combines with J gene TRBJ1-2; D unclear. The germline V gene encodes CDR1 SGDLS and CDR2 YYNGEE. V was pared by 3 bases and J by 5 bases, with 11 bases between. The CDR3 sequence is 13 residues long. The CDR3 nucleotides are TGTGCCAGCAGCGCGGACGGCGCGTATGGCTACACCTTC. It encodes CASSADGAYGYTF.

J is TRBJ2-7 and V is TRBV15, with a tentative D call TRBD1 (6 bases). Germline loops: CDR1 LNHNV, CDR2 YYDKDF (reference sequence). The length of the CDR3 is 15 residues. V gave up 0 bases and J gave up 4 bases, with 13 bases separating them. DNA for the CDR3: TGTGCCACCAGCAGAGAGGGGGCATTGGGGTACGAGCAGTACTTC. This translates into CATSREGALGYEQYF.

As DNA, the CDR3 is TGTGCCTGGAGCAACGGGGGTGAAGCTTTCTTT. It yields the protein CAWSNGGEAFF. The chain has TRBV30 and TRBJ1-1; maybe TRBD1 (5 bases). Trimming removed 3 bases from V and 7 bases from J, with 9 bases in between. Germline assignment: CDR1 GTSNPN and CDR2 SVGIG (reference sequence). This CDR3 region has 11 residues.

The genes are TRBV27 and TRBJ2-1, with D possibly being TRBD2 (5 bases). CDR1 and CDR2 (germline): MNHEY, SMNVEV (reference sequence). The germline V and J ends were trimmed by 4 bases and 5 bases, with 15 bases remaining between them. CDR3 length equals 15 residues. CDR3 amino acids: CASSSAPTSHNEQFF. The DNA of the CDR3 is TGTGCCAGCAGTTCCGCCCCAACTAGTCACAATGAGCAGTTCTTC.

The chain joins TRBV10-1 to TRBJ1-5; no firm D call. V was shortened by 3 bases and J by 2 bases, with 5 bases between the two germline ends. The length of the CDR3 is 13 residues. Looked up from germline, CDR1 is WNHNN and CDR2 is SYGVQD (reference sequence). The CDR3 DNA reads TGCGCCAGCAGTGACTATGGCAATCAGCCCCAGCATTTT. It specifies CASSDYGNQPQHF.

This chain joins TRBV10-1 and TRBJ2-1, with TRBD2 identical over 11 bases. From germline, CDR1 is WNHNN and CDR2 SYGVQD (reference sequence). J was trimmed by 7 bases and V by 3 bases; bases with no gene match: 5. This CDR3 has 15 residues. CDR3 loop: CASSEASGGLNEQFF. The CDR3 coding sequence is TGCGCCAGCAGTGAAGCTAGCGGGGGGTTGAATGAGCAGTTCTTC.

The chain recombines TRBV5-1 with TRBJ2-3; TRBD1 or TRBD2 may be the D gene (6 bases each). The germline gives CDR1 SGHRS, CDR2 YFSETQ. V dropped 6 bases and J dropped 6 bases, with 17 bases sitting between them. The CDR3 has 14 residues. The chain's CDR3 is CASMTGERGDTQYF. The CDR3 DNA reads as TGCGCCAGCATGACGGGGGAAAGGGGGGATACGCAGTATTTT.

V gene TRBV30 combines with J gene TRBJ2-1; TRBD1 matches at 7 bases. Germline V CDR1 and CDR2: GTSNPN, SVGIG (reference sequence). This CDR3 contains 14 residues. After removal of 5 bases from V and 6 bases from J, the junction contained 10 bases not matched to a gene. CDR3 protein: CAWDRRTGGNEQFF. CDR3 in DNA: TGTGCCTGGGATAGACGGACAGGAGGCAATGAGCAGTTCTTC.

The CDR3 bases are TGTGCCAGCAGCAAAAGCTCTGTATCGCCTATGCCTATGGGGTACGAGCAGTACGTC. It yields the protein CASSKSSVSPMPMGYEQYV. This chain joins TRBV21-1 and TRBJ2-7. TRBV21-1 counts as a pseudogene. The CDR3 spans 19 residues.

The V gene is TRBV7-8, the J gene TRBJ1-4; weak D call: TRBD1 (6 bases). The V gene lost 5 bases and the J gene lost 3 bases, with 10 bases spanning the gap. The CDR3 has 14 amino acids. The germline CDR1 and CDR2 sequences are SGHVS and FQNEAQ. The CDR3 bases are TGTGCCAGCAGCCTACAGGGCCCTAATGAAAAACTGTTTTTT. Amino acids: CASSLQGPNEKLFF.

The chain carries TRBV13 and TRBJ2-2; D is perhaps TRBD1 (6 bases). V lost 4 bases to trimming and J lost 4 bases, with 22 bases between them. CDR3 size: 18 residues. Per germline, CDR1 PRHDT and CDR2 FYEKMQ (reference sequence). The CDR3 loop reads CASSYQPRTAMGTGELFF. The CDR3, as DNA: TGTGCCAGCAGCTACCAACCACGGACAGCTATGGGCACCGGGGAGCTGTTTTTT.

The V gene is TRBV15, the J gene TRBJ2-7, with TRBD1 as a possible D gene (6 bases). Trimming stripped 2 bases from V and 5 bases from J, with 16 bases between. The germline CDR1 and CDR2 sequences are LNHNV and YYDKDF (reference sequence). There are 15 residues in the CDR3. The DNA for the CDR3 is TGTGCCACCAGCAGAAACGCCGGGACAAGCCACGAGCAGTACTTC. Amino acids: CATSRNAGTSHEQYF.

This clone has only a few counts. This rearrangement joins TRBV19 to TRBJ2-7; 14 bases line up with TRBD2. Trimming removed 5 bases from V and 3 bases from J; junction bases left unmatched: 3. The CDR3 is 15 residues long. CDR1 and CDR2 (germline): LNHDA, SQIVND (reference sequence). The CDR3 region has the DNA TGTGCCAGTAGTGCCGGGACTAGCGGGGGCTACGAGCAGTACTTC. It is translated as CASSAGTSGGYEQYF.

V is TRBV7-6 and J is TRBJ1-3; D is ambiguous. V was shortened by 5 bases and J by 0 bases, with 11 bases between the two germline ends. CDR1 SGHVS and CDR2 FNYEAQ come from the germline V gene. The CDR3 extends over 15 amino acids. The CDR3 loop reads CASSPRTDSGNTIYF. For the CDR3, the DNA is TGTGCCAGCAGCCCTCGGACGGACTCTGGAAACACCATATATTTT.

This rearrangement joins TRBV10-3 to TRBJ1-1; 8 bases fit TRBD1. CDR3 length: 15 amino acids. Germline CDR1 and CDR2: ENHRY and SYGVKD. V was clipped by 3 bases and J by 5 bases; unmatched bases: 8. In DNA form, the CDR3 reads TGTGCCATCAGTGAAAGTCAGGGGGCCAGGACTGAAGCTTTCTTT. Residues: CAISESQGARTEAFF.

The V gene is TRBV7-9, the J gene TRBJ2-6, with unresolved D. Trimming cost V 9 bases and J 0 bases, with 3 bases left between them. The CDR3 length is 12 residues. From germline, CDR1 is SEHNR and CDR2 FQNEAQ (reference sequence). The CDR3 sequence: CASRSGANVLTF. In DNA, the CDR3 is TGTGCCAGTCGCTCTGGGGCCAACGTCCTGACTTTC. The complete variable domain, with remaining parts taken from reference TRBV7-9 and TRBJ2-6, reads DTGVSQNPRHKITKRGQNVTFRCDPISEHNRLYWYRQTLGQGPEFLTYFQNEAQLEKSRLLSDRFSAERPKGSFSTLEIQRTEQGDSAMYLCASRSGANVLTFGAGSRLTVL.

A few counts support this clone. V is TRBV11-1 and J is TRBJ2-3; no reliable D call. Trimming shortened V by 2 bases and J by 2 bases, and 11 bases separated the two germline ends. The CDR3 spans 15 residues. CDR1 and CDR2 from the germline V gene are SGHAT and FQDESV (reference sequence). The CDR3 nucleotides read TGTGCCAGCAGCTTACTCGGAACTTACACAGATACGCAGTATTTT. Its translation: CASSLLGTYTDTQYF.